This T cell receptor (beta chain) was obtained from a study of spatial heterogeneity in lung cancer. Time point given: sample taken at primary tumor resection. This clonotype was detected many times. The V and J ends lost 5 bases and 7 bases, in that order; junction bases with no gene match: 7. Germline loops: CDR1 MNHEY, CDR2 SMNVEV (reference sequence). The CDR3 is 14 amino acids. Every TCR cDNA molecule bore a unique molecular identifier. MiXCR, applied by TCRdb to the 5' RACE reads, yields one record per CDR3 protein. The table shows approximately 92,000 distinct CDR3 sequences, with approximately 12% occurring only once.

V is TRBV27 and J is TRBJ1-5, with 8 bases that match TRBD1. Specimen: PBMCs, collected at surgery. The sequence derives from a male donor with early-stage non-small cell lung cancer. This CDR3 reads CASSRTGLEQPQHF. CDR3 coding DNA: TGTGCCAGCAGTCGGACAGGGCTTGAGCAGCCCCAGCATTTT.